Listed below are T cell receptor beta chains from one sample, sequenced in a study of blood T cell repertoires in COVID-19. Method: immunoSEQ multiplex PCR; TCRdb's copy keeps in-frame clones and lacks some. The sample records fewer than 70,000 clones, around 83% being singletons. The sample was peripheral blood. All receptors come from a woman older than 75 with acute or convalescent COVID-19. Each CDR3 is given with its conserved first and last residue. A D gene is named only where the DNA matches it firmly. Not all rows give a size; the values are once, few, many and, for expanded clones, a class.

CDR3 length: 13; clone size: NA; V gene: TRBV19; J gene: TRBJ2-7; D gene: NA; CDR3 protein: CASSIGLPYEQYF; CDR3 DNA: TGTGCCAGTAGTATAGGACTTCCCTACGAGCAGTACTTC
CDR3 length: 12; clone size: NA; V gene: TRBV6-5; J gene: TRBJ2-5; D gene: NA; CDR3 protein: CASSYPLETQYF; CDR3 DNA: TGTGCCAGCAGTTACCCTCTGGAGACCCAGTACTTC
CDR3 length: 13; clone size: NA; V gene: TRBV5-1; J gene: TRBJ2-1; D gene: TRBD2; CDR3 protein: CASSSGGLNEQFF; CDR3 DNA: TGCGCCAGCAGCTCGGGGGGGCTGAATGAGCAGTTCTTC
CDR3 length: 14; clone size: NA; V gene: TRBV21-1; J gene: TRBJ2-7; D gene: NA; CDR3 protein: CARAAALRSNEQYF; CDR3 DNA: TGTGCCAGAGCCGCGGCCCTTAGAAGTAACGAGCAGTACTTC
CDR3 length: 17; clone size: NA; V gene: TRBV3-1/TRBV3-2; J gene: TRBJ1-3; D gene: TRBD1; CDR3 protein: CASTKLGQSSSGNTIYF; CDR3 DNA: TGTGCCAGCACCAAATTGGGACAGAGTAGCTCTGGAAACACCATATATTTT
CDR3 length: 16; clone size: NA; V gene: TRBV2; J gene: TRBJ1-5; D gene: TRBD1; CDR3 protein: CASSALGQGGNQPQHF; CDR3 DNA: TGTGCCAGCAGTGCTCTTGGACAGGGAGGCAATCAGCCCCAGCATTTT
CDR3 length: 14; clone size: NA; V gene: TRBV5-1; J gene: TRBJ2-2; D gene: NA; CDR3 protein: CASTVNANTGELFF; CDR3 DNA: TGCGCCAGCACAGTAAACGCGAACACCGGGGAGCTGTTTTTT
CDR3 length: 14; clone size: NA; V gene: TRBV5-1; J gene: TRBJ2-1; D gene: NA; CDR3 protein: CASSLDGESNEQFF; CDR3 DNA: TGCGCCAGCAGCTTGGACGGGGAGTCAAATGAGCAGTTCTTC
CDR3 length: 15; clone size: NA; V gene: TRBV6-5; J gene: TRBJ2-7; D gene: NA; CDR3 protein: CASRSDSLRTYEQYF; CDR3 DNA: TGTGCCAGCAGATCCGACAGCTTACGAACCTACGAGCAGTACTTC
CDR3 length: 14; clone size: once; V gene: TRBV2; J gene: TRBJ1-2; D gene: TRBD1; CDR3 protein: CASRAAGTGYGYTF; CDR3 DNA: TGTGCCAGCAGAGCCGCCGGGACAGGGTATGGCTACACCTTC
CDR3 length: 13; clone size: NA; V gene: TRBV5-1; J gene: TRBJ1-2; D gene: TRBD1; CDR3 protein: CASSSTGIDGYTF; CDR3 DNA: TGCGCCAGCAGCTCGACAGGGATCGATGGCTACACCTTC
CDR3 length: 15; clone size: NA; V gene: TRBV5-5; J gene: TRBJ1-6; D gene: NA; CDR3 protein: CASSLIQGVSSPLHF; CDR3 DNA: TGTGCCAGCAGCTTGATCCAGGGTGTGAGTTCACCCCTCCACTTT
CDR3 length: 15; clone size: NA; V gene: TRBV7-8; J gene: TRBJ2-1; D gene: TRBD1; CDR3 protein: CASSHGQGEYNEQFF; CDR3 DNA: TGTGCCAGCAGTCATGGACAGGGAGAATACAATGAGCAGTTCTTC
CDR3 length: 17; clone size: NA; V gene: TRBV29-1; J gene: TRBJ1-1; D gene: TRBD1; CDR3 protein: CSVVVFRVGTENTEAFF; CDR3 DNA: TGCAGCGTTGTAGTATTTCGGGTGGGGACAGAGAACACTGAAGCTTTCTTT
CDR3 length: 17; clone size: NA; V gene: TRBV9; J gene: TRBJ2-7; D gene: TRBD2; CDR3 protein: CASSGGGRTSGPYEQYF; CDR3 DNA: TGTGCCAGCAGCGGGGGCGGGAGGACTAGCGGACCCTACGAGCAGTACTTC
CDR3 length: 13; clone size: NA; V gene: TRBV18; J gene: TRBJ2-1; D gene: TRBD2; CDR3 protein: CASSPGLASEQFF; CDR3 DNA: TGTGCCAGCTCACCGGGACTAGCATCTGAGCAGTTCTTC
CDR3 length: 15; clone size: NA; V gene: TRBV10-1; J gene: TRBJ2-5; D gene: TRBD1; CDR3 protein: CASSYFQGDVGTQYF; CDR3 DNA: TGCGCCAGCAGTTATTTCCAGGGGGATGTTGGGACCCAGTACTTC
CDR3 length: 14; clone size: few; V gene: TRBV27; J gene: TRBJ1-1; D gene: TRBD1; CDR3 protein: CASRRTGRNTEAFF; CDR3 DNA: TGTGCCAGCAGAAGGACAGGGAGGAACACTGAAGCTTTCTTT
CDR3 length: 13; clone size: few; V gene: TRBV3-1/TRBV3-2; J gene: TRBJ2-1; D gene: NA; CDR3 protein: CASTLGVTLGPVF; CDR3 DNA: TGTGCCAGCACCCTAGGGGTTACGCTAGGCCCTGTCTTC
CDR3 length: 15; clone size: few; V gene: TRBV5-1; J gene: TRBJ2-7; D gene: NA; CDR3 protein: CASSLAWGEGNEQYF; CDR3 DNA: TGCGCCAGCAGCTTGGCGTGGGGGGAAGGAAACGAGCAGTACTTC
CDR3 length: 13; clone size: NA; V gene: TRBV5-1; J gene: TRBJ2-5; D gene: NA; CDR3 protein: CASRPRGQETQYF; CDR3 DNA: TGCGCCAGCAGGCCCAGGGGACAAGAGACCCAGTACTTC
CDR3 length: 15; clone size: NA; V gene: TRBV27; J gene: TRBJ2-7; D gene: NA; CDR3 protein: CASSIYTGPSYEQYF; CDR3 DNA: TGTGCCAGCAGTATTTATACAGGGCCGTCCTACGAGCAGTACTTC
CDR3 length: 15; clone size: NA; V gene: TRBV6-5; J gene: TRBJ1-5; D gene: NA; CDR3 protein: CASRAVTGGNQPQHF; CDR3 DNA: TGTGCCAGCCGGGCCGTTACAGGTGGCAATCAGCCCCAGCATTTT
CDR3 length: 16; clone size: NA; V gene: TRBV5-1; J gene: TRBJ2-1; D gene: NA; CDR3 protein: CASSFGLARTGNEQFF; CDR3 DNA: TGCGCCAGCAGCTTTGGGCTAGCCCGGACGGGGAATGAGCAGTTCTTC
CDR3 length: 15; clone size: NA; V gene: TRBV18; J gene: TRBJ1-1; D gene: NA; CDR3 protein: CASSLKTVLNTEAFF; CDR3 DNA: TGTGCCAGCTCACTAAAGACAGTTTTGAACACTGAAGCTTTCTTT
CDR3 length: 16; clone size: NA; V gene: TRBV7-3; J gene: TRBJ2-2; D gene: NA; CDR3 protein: CASSVVGTLNTGELFF; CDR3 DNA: TGTGCCAGCAGCGTCGTAGGGACACTCAACACCGGGGAGCTGTTTTTT
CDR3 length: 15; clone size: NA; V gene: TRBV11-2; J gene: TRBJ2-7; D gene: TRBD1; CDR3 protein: CASSLARGQGYEQYF; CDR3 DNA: TGTGCCAGCAGCTTAGCGAGGGGACAGGGCTACGAGCAGTACTTC
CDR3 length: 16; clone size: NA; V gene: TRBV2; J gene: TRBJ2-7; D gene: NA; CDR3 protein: CASSALRGGSSYEQYF; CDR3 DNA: TGTGCCAGCAGTGCCTTAAGGGGGGGGAGCTCCTACGAGCAGTACTTC